This passage covers 5 T cell receptor beta chains from one sample sequenced in a study of T cells in Graves' hyperthyroidism and ophthalmopathy. RNA transcripts served as the template for amplifying TCR beta CDR3 regions. During a first-round RT-PCR of the TCR CDR3, the HTBI primer set was used. TCRdb used MiXCR to reprocess the multiplex PCR reads, holding one entry per CDR3 protein. The sample includes about 160,000 distinct CDR3 sequences, over 8% seen only once; the top ten take around 21%. The sequencing sample was made of blood. These TCRs come from a woman aged 18 to 35 with Graves' hyperthyroidism that later progressed to Graves' ophthalmopathy.

This clonotype was detected ten times or more. CDR3 protein: CASSKGQAPYEQYF. The CDR3, as DNA: TGTGCCAGCAGTAAAGGTCAAGCCCCCTACGAGCAGTACTTC. The rearrangement links TRBV2 to TRBJ2-7, with D uncertain. The germline CDR1 and CDR2 sequences are SNHLY and FYNNEI. Deletions cut 5 bases from V and 2 bases from J, with 13 bases between. The CDR3 runs to 14 residues.

The chain carries TRBV5-5 and TRBJ2-3; 10 bases line up with TRBD2. J lost 1 base, V lost 0 bases, and 5 bases had no gene match. The CDR3 consists of 17 residues. CDR1 is SGHKS and CDR2 is YYEKEE in the germline V gene (reference sequence). The CDR3 coding sequence is TGTGCCAGCAGCTTGGCGAGCGGGGGGGCCGGCACAGATACGCAGTATTTT. This codes for CASSLASGGAGTDTQYF.

The table lists this clonotype with a few counts. The CDR3 spells CASSEVYGYTF. Written as DNA, the CDR3 is TGTGCCAGCAGTGAAGTCTATGGCTACACCTTC. The genes are TRBV25-1 and TRBJ1-2; D gene uncertain. In germline, CDR1 is MGHDK, CDR2 SYGVNS. V was trimmed by 2 bases and J by 4 bases, leaving 2 bases between them. The length of the CDR3 is 11 residues.

This clonotype came up a few times. This chain links TRBV4-1 with TRBJ2-2, with D possibly matching TRBD1 (5 bases). The CDR3 is 17 amino acids. Germline CDR1 reads MGHRA; CDR2 reads YSYEKL. Trimming pared 2 bases from V and 3 bases from J, leaving 16 bases between. The CDR3 loop reads CASSQRQFSPDTGELFF. Written as DNA, the CDR3 is TGCGCCAGCAGCCAAAGACAGTTTAGCCCCGACACCGGGGAGCTGTTTTTT.

Ten or more counts support this clonotype. The chain joins TRBV19 to TRBJ1-5; no definite D call. The CDR3 length is 12 residues. Germline CDR1 reads LNHDA; CDR2 reads SQIVND (reference sequence). The CDR3 sequence is CASGPWNQPQHF. The CDR3, as DNA: TGTGCTTCTGGTCCTTGGAATCAGCCCCAGCATTTT.